This TCR beta chain was recovered during a study of T cells expressing NK-cell markers. Study as a whole: Of eight sequenced donors, seven were HCMV-seropositive and one HCMV-seronegative.

TCRdb re-called the 5' RACE reads; one entry per CDR3 protein, DNA not given. In all, the sample yields about 380,000 distinct CDR3 sequences. There are 14 residues in the CDR3. Germline V CDR1 and CDR2: MNHNS, SASEGT. The specimen sequenced was blood T cells: a sorted CD56 or NKG2C T cell subset, CD4+ or CD8+ T cells, or bulk PBMC T cells (not recorded which). This TCR was sampled from a man aged 18-75 years in good health. The gene calls are TRBV6-1 and TRBJ1-3; TCRdb lists TRBD1, though no DNA is available to test this call. The CDR3 loop is CASSRQVAGNTIYF.